The source of this T cell receptor beta chain is a study of CD8+CD57+ T cells in acquired aplastic anemia. Study summary: The DNA of sorted CD4+ and CD8+ cells averaged approximately 3.4 ug. Findings and limits, study-wide: The number of CD8+ CDR3 sequences shared by patients and controls was twenty-nine.

This clonotype occurred many times. Its antigen is as yet unknown. Patients included in sequencing had previously demonstrated CD8+CD57+ cell expansion by flow cytometry. Genomic DNA constituted the template upon which TCR beta VDJ and CDR3 profiling was performed. TCRdb ran MiXCR on the reads and lists one entry per CDR3 protein. The sample has roughly 280,000 distinct CDR3 sequences, roughly 59% seen once. Looked up from germline, CDR1 is MNHNS and CDR2 is SASEGT. The CDR3 runs 13 residues. The V gene lost 5 bases and the J gene lost 3 bases, with 11 bases spanning the gap. The receptor's source is a human donor with aplastic anemia. V gene TRBV6-1 combines with J gene TRBJ2-7; D possibly uses TRBD1 or TRBD2 (5 bases each). The material sequenced was sorted CD4+, CD8+, or CD8+CD57+ T cells (not recorded which) from PBMCs. The CDR3 here is CASSYGTSYEQYF. The CDR3 DNA is TGTGCCAGCAGTTATGGGACCAGCTACGAGCAGTACTTC.